This passage covers 3 T cell receptor beta chains from one sample sequenced in a study of blood T cell repertoires in COVID-19. The data were produced by immunoSEQ multiplex PCR, yet TCRdb's version contains in-frame clones alone and is incomplete. In the table there are about 180,000 clones, around 86% of which are singletons. The material sequenced was peripheral blood. These receptors were obtained from a woman in her 70s with COVID-19, enrolled during active disease.

This chain connects TRBV6-1 to TRBJ1-1; possible D gene TRBD1, 5 bases. Germline loops: CDR1 MNHNS, CDR2 SASEGT. The CDR3 contains 14 residues. The V and J ends lost 2 bases and 6 bases respectively, with 13 bases between them. For the CDR3, the DNA is TGTGCCAGCAGTGAACAGGGCATAGGAGCTGAAGCTTTCTTT. This sequence encodes CASSEQGIGAEAFF.

The chain carries TRBV10-1 and TRBJ2-1, with 9 bases matching TRBD2. The V gene end was trimmed by 3 bases and the J gene end by 0 bases; junction bases not matched to a gene: 6. Germline CDR1 is WNHNN and CDR2 is SYGVQD (reference sequence). The CDR3 contains 17 residues. This chain's CDR3 is CASSDRTSVSSYNEQFF. In nucleotides, the CDR3 is TGCGCCAGCAGTGACCGGACTAGCGTAAGCTCCTACAATGAGCAGTTCTTC.

The chain is built from TRBV7-8 and TRBJ1-5; D is perhaps TRBD1 (6 bases). Deletions cut 0 bases from V and 6 bases from J, with 15 bases between. The CDR3 contains 16 residues. Germline-derived CDR1 and CDR2 are SGHVS and FQNEAQ. CDR3 bases: TGTGCCAGCAGCTTAGCTCCTCAGGGGAATAGTCAGCCCCAGCATTTT. Protein: CASSLAPQGNSQPQHF.